This TCR beta chain was identified during a study of T cells in Graves' hyperthyroidism and ophthalmopathy. About the study: The authors collected peripheral blood at initial diagnosis, before any treatment. Study-wide points: Median prediction lead before ophthalmopathy onset was roughly 6 months with the model.

The CDR3 contains 16 residues. Germline V lookup: CDR1 KGHDR, CDR2 SFDVKD. J was trimmed by 9 bases and V by 7 bases; bases with no gene match: 13. The source material, RNA transcripts, was used to amplify TCR beta CDR3 regions. When the TCR CDR3 underwent first-round RT-PCR, the HTBI primer set was used. MiXCR was run by TCRdb on the multiplex PCR reads, yielding one entry per CDR3 protein. This sample has about 640,000 distinct CDR3 sequences, with more than 20% found just once. For this clonotype: What it binds is unknown.

The V and J genes are TRBV24-1 and TRBJ2-3; TRBD2 agrees at 12 bases. The TCR was taken from a man aged 25 to 45 with Graves' ophthalmopathy. The sample taken for sequencing was blood. The CDR3 is CATSFPGLAGPATQYF. The CDR3 DNA reads TGTGCCACCAGCTTCCCGGGACTAGCGGGTCCGGCGACGCAGTATTTT.